This T cell receptor beta chain was profiled in a study of beta chain features in type 1 diabetes. Broader study findings: More deletions and fewer insertions at VDJ junctions were found in patients with type 1 diabetes. In cDNA sequencing, cells with high TCR expression could be over-represented. Sampled from patients, naive, central memory and Treg TCRB repertoires appeared more similar than those sampled from healthy donors. PCR might favor shorter templates, equally in patients and controls.

Expressed TCRB transcripts were sequenced because the isolated RNA had all been reverse transcribed beforehand. Measured with immunoSEQ multiplex PCR; TCRdb has only the in-frame clones, and not every one. The sample includes nearly 250,000 clones, about 14% of them seen just once. There are a few counts of this clone. Its antigen is still unknown. The CDR3 totals 15 residues. V lost 4 bases and J lost 2; bases outside the gene matches: 6. CDR1 and CDR2 (germline): SGHRS, YFSETQ. The sequencing sample was made of naive CD4+ T cells from blood. The sequence was collected from a middle-aged woman in good health. V and J are TRBV5-1 and TRBJ2-5; the match to TRBD1 covers 9 bases. Here the CDR3 reads CASSIRDRAQETQYF. The DNA of the CDR3 is TGCGCCAGCAGCATCCGGGACAGGGCTCAAGAGACCCAGTACTTC.